This TCR beta chain was obtained from a study of T cell repertoires in cytomegalovirus infection. As for the study in general: In public TCR beta signatures, there were indications of both CMV infection and matching HLA type. Study-wide points: Adding up the frequency of public TCR beta families identified people who carried CMV plus the relevant HLA. The ex vivo response was dominated by HLA-C-restricted CMV-specific TCR beta clonotypes.

MiXCR, run by TCRdb on the reads, gives a single entry per CDR3 protein. This sample has roughly 200,000 distinct CDR3 sequences, with about a sixth found just once. Points on this clonotype: What it binds is unknown.

V lost 0 bases, J lost 4 bases, and 10 bases lay in between. CDR3 length equals 14 residues. The germline V gene encodes CDR1 DFQATT and CDR2 SNEGSKA (reference sequence). The chain combines TRBV20-1 with TRBJ1-5; D is ambiguous. Sequenced sample: CD8+ T cells from PBMCs. The origin of this receptor is a human donor in good health (CMV status not recorded). Some clones in this sample may be carry-over from other donors' samples. CDR3 residues: CSARDHRGNQPQHF. CDR3 sequence (DNA): TGCAGTGCTAGAGATCACAGAGGGAATCAGCCCCAGCATTTT.